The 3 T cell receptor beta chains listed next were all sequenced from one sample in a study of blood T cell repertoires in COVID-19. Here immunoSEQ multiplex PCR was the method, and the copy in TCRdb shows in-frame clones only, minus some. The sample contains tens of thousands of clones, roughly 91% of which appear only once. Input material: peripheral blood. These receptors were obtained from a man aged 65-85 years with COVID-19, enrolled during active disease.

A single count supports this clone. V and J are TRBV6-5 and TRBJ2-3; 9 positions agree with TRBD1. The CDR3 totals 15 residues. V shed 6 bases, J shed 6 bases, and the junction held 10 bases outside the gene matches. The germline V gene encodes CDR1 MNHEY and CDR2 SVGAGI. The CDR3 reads CASRVQQGASDTQYF. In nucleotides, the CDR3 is TGTGCCAGCAGGGTCCAACAGGGGGCTTCCGATACGCAGTATTTT.

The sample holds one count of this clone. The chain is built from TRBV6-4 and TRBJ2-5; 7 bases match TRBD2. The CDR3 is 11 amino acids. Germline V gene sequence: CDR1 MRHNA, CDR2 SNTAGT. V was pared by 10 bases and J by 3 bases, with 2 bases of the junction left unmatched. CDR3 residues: CAKLAEETQYF. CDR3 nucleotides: TGTGCCAAGCTAGCGGAAGAGACCCAGTACTTC.

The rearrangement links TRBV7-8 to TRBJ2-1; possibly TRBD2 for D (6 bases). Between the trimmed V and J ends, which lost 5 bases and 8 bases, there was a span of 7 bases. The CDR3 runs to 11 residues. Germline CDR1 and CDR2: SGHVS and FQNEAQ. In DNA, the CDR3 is TGTGCCAGCAGCCCTAGCGATGAGCAGTTCTTC. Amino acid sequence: CASSPSDEQFF.